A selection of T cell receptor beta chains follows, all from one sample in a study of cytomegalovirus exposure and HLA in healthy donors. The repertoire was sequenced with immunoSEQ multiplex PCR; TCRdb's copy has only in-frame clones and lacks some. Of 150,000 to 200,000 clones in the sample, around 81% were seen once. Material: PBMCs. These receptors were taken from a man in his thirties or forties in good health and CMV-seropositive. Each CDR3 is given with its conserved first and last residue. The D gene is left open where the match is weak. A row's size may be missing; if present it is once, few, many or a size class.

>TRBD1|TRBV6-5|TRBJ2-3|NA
TGTGCCAGCAGTGCCGGGACAGGGGACACAGATACGCAGTATTTT
CASSAGTGDTDTQYF
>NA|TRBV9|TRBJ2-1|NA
TGTGCCAGCAGCGTAGGCCTGACAACCCACAATGAGCAGTTCTTC
CASSVGLTTHNEQFF
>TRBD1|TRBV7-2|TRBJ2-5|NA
TGTGCCAGCAGCTTAGTTTCGACAGGGGAGACCCAGTACTTC
CASSLVSTGETQYF
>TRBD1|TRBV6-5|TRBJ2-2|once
TGTGCCAGCAGCTCTCCGGGACAGGGGGCCGGGGAGCTGTTTTTT
CASSSPGQGAGELFF
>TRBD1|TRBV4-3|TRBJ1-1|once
TGCGCCAGCAGCCGGGCAGGGGGCATGGAAACTGAAGCTTTCTTT
CASSRAGGMETEAFF
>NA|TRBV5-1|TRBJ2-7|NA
TGCGCCAGCGGGAGAGGGTTCGCCTACGAGCAGTACTTC
CASGRGFAYEQYF
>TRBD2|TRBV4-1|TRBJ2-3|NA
TGCGCCAGCAGCCTAAAACCACTAGCGTTGGGAGATACGCAGTATTTT
CASSLKPLALGDTQYF
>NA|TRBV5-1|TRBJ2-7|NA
TGCGCCAGCAGCTTGGCGCGCGAGCAGTACTTC
CASSLAREQYF
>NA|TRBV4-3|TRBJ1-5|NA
TGCGCCAGCAGCCAAGACTCCCTCGTAGGGGAAAGCAATCAGCCCCAGCATTTT
CASSQDSLVGESNQPQHF
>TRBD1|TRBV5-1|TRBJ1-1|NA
TGCGCCAGCAGCTTGGGGACAGGGGTGAACACTGAAGCTTTCTTT
CASSLGTGVNTEAFF
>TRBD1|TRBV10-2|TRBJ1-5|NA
TGCGCCAGCACCCTGGGGGACAGGCAGCAGCCCCAGCATTTT
CASTLGDRQQPQHF
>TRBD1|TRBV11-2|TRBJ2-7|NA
TGTGCCAGCAGCGAAAGGACAGGGTATTCCTACGAGCAGTACTTC
CASSERTGYSYEQYF
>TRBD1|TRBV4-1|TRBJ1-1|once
TGCGCCAGCAGCCAAGAACCCCGGGACAGGCTTGAAGCTTTCTTT
CASSQEPRDRLEAFF
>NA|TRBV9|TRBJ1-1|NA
TGTGCCAGCAGCGTAAACGAAAGGGGCACTGAAGCTTTCTTT
CASSVNERGTEAFF
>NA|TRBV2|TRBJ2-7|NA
TGTGCCAGCAGACCTGAGGGTCGGCAGTACTTC
CASRPEGRQYF
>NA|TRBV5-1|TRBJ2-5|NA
TGCGCCAGCAGCTTCCGGGCGGGAATCGAGACCCAGTACTTC
CASSFRAGIETQYF
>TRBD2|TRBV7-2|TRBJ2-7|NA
TGTGCCAGCAGCTTGGGGGGGGAGTTCAAGCAGTACTTC
CASSLGGEFKQYF
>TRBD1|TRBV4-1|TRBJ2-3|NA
TGCGCCAGCAGCGCTTCACAGGGGGTGTCATCAGATACGCAGTATTTT
CASSASQGVSSDTQYF
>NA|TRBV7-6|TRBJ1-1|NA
TGTGCCAGCCAGCCTCGGGGGGGCGACACTGAAGCTTTCTTT
CASQPRGGDTEAFF
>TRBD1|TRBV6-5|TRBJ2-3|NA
TGTGCCAGCAGGGGACAGGGTCCACATACGCAGTATTTT
CASRGQGPHTQYF
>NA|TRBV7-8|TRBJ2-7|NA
TGTGCCAGCAGCTTAGCGGACATGCGGGGGCGCTCCTACGAGCAGTACTTC
CASSLADMRGRSYEQYF
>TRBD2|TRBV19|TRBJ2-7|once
TGTGCCAGTAGTGCTACGAGATCGGGACTAGCGGGGGGGCGTCGTCCCTACGAGCAGTACTTC
CASSATRSGLAGGRRPYEQYF
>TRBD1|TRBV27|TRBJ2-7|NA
TGTGCCAGCAGTTTAGGCCCCCTACAGGGGGCTTACTACTACGAGCAGTACTTC
CASSLGPLQGAYYYEQYF
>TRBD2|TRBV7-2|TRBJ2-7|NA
TGTGCCAGCAGTGGGGGATCTGGGACTAGCGGTTCTAGGGAGCAGTACTTC
CASSGGSGTSGSREQYF
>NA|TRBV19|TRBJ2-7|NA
TGTGCCAGTAGTATGATTCTCGGGGTTTCCTACGAGCAGTACTTC
CASSMILGVSYEQYF
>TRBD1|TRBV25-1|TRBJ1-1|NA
TGTGCCAGTCCCCCGCGGGACAGGGGGAACACTGAAGCTTTCTTT
CASPPRDRGNTEAFF
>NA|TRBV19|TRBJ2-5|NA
TGTGCCAGTAGTATTCGCGGGGAGACCCAGTACTTC
CASSIRGETQYF
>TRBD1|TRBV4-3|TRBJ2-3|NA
TGCGCCAGCAGCCAAGTTAGGGACAGCTCCACAGATACGCAGTATTTT
CASSQVRDSSTDTQYF
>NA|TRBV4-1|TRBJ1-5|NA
TGCGCCAGCAGCCAGTGGCAGGGCGGGGATCAGCCCCAGCATTTT
CASSQWQGGDQPQHF
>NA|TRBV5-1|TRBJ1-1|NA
TGCGCCAGCAGTTATAGTGGGGGGTTGGTGGCTGAAGCTTTCTTT
CASSYSGGLVAEAFF
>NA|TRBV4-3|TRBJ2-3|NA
TGCGCCAGCAGCCAAGGGGCGAAAGGGAGAACAGATACGCAGTATTTT
CASSQGAKGRTDTQYF
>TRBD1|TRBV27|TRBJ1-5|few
TGTGCCAGCAGTTCGACAGGGGGCGCGGAGCCCCAGCATTTT
CASSSTGGAEPQHF
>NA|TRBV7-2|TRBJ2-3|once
TGTGCCAGCAGCCCAAGCTTCACAGATACGCAGTATTTT
CASSPSFTDTQYF
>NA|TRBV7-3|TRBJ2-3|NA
TGTGCCAGCAGCTCAGCGGAGACCTCAGATACGCAGTATTTT
CASSSAETSDTQYF
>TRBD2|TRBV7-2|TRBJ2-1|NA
TGTGCCAGCAGCTTTAGGACTAGGAGTGTGGATGAGCAGTTCTTC
CASSFRTRSVDEQFF
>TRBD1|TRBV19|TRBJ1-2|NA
TGTGCCAGTAGTTTCAAGACAGGGGGGGGCTATGGCTACACCTTC
CASSFKTGGGYGYTF
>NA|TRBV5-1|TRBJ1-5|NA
TGCGCCAGCAGCTTGGGAATGCCCCAGGGTCAGCCCCAGCATTTT
CASSLGMPQGQPQHF
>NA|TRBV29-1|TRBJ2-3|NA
TGCAGCGTTCGAGGCCAGAACACAGATACGCAGTATTTT
CSVRGQNTDTQYF
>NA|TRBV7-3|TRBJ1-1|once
TGTGCCAGCAGCTTAAGTCTAGGTAGCACTGAAGCTTTCTTT
CASSLSLGSTEAFF
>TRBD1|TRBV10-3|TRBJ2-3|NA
TGTGCCTCATGGGACAGGGGGGAATCAGATACGCAGTATTTT
CASWDRGESDTQYF
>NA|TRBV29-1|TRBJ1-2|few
TGCAGCGTTGAAGGGGGCGGCTATGGCTACACCTTC
CSVEGGGYGYTF
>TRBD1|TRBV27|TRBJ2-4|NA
TGTGCCAGCAGACCGGCCCCTAGACAGGGGGGAAACATTCAGTACTTC
CASRPAPRQGGNIQYF
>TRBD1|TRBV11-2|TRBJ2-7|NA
TGTGCCAGCAGTTCGACAGGGATCCACGAGCAGTACTTC
CASSSTGIHEQYF